These 32 T cell receptor beta chains were all obtained from the same sample, sequenced in a study of T cell responses to AZD1222 COVID-19 vaccine. Assay used: immunoSEQ multiplex PCR; TCRdb lists only in-frame clones, some missing. The table includes approximately 190,000 clones, roughly 88% detected once. Here the sequenced sample was peripheral blood, taken on day 0 of AZD1222 vaccination. The receptors shown here come from an adult in good health.

The chain joins TRBV18 to TRBJ1-1; D remains unclear. Germline assignment: CDR1 KGHSH and CDR2 LQKENI. The CDR3 consists of 12 residues. The V and J ends lost 6 bases and 5 bases respectively, with 10 bases between them. The CDR3 bases are TGTGCCAGCTCTCCTAAAGGAACTGAAGCTTTCTTT. This translates into CASSPKGTEAFF.

This chain joins TRBV11-2 and TRBJ2-3; 7 bases match TRBD2. With V trimmed by 1 base and J by 3 bases, 13 bases remained unmatched. The germline gives CDR1 SGHAT, CDR2 FQNNGV. This CDR3 region has 18 residues. CDR3 protein: CASSLVLRTSVRTDTQYF. The CDR3 nucleotides read TGTGCCAGCAGCTTAGTGTTGAGGACTAGTGTCCGGACAGATACGCAGTATTTT.

This clone has a handful of counts. The genes are TRBV27 and TRBJ2-2, with D perhaps matching TRBD1 (6 bases). Trimming removed 10 bases at V and 2 bases at J, with 11 bases between. The length of the CDR3 is 13 residues. The germline CDR1 and CDR2 sequences are MNHEY and SMNVEV (reference sequence). The CDR3 nucleotides read TGTGCCATCAAGGACAGAAACACCGGGGAGCTGTTTTTT. Residues: CAIKDRNTGELFF.

For this clone: The sample contains more than one DNA sequence encoding this CDR3. This sequence joins TRBV5-6 and TRBJ1-1; D unresolved. Germline V gene data show CDR1 as SGHDT and CDR2 as YYEEEE. V lost 4 bases and J 1 base, leaving 11 bases between the germline ends. The CDR3 has 14 residues. The DNA for the CDR3 is TGTGCCAGCAGCACATGGACGGGGAACACTGAAGCTTTCTTT. Amino acid sequence: CASSTWTGNTEAFF.

The chain links TRBV2 to TRBJ1-1, with D hard to call. Trimming removed 2 bases at V and 4 bases at J, with 8 bases between. Germline-derived CDR1 and CDR2 are SNHLY and FYNNEI. This CDR3 is built from 13 residues. CDR3 protein: CASSELSSTEAFF. CDR3 in DNA: TGTGCCAGCAGTGAACTAAGCTCCACTGAAGCTTTCTTT.

The genes are TRBV2 and TRBJ1-3; a possible D gene is TRBD1 (5 bases). Trimming took off 3 bases at V and 2 bases at J, with 17 bases between the two ends. Germline assignment: CDR1 SNHLY and CDR2 FYNNEI. This CDR3 contains 17 residues. The CDR3 here is CASSDLPGAEPGNTIYF. CDR3 bases: TGTGCCAGCAGTGACTTGCCCGGGGCCGAACCTGGAAACACCATATATTTT.

CDR3 protein: CASSQDRTLPYEQYF. The CDR3 nucleotides are TGTGCCAGCAGCCAAGATAGGACGCTCCCCTACGAGCAGTACTTC. This chain connects TRBV4-2 to TRBJ2-7; D not certain. V was pared by 0 bases and J by 2 bases, with 11 bases between. There are 15 residues in the CDR3. CDR1 and CDR2 from the germline V gene are LGHNA and YNFKEQ.

The chain recombines TRBV10-2 with TRBJ1-6, with a tentative D call TRBD1 (6 bases). V was trimmed by 6 bases and J by 2 bases, leaving 11 bases between them. Germline V gene data show CDR1 as WSHSY and CDR2 as SAAADI. This CDR3 has 15 residues. The CDR3 loop is CASRNRETYNSPLHF. The CDR3 DNA is TGCGCCAGCAGGAACAGGGAGACCTATAATTCACCCCTCCACTTT.

This clone is labeled medium-sized. The genes are TRBV4-2 and TRBJ1-3; D gene unclear. CDR1 and CDR2 from the germline V gene are LGHNA and YNFKEQ. Trimming removed 0 bases at V and 4 bases at J, with 4 bases between. This CDR3 is built from 13 residues. CDR3 region: CASSQDVGNTIYF. The CDR3, as DNA: TGTGCCAGCAGCCAAGACGTGGGAAACACCATATATTTT.

This chain uses TRBV6-1 with TRBJ1-1; possibly TRBD1 for D (5 bases). The CDR3 totals 17 residues. CDR1 and CDR2 (germline): MNHNS, SASEGT. Trimming stripped 1 base from V and 1 base from J, with 16 bases between. CDR3: CASSEVLRGVGNTEAFF. The CDR3 nucleotides read TGTGCCAGCAGTGAAGTCCTACGGGGGGTAGGGAACACTGAAGCTTTCTTT.

This chain joins TRBV2 and TRBJ2-7; no firm D call. Trimming left V 6 bases short and J 1 base short, with 4 bases between. Germline CDR1 reads SNHLY; CDR2 reads FYNNEI. This CDR3 comprises 11 residues. The CDR3 nucleotides read TGTGCCAGCAGACGGTCCTACGAGCAGTACTTC. This gives the protein CASRRSYEQYF.

The V and J genes are TRBV23-1 and TRBJ2-7; no clear D gene. TRBV23-1 is identified as an open reading frame with a role that is uncertain. V dropped 4 bases and J dropped 6 bases, with 1 base sitting between them. This CDR3 is built from 9 residues. The CDR3 region has the DNA TGCGCCAGCAGTCGCGAGCAGTACTTC. Its protein is CASSREQYF.

The chain is built from TRBV2 and TRBJ1-4, with D hard to call. The V and J ends lost 4 bases and 0 bases respectively, with 12 bases between them. Germline V lookup: CDR1 SNHLY, CDR2 FYNNEI. CDR3 size: 16 residues. As DNA, the CDR3 is TGTGCCAGCAGTGGTCAGGCAGCTTCAACTAATGAAAAACTGTTTTTT. Its translation is CASSGQAASTNEKLFF.

The V and J genes are TRBV5-5 and TRBJ2-2, with D perhaps TRBD2 (5 bases). The CDR3 spans 15 residues. Between the trimmed V and J ends, which lost 4 bases and 5 bases, there was a span of 15 bases. Germline V lookup: CDR1 SGHKS, CDR2 YYEKEE (reference sequence). CDR3 protein: CASSREGIQTGELFF. In nucleotides, the CDR3 is TGTGCCAGCAGCCGAGAGGGTATTCAGACCGGGGAGCTGTTTTTT.

The chain carries TRBV6-5 and TRBJ1-1; TRBD1 matches at 7 bases. Germline CDR1 and CDR2: MNHEY and SVGAGI. This CDR3 comprises 16 residues. The ends lost 0 bases at V and 0 bases at J; junction bases unmatched: 4. The chain's CDR3 is CASSYSTGQLNTEAFF. The DNA of the CDR3 is TGTGCCAGCAGTTACTCGACGGGACAGCTGAACACTGAAGCTTTCTTT.

V is TRBV6-4 and J is TRBJ1-6; D is undetermined. V shed 3 bases and J shed 7 bases, with 7 bases lying between them. The CDR3 has 13 amino acids. Looked up from germline, CDR1 is MRHNA and CDR2 is SNTAGT. CDR3 nucleotides: TGTGCCAGCAGTGATTCGGGGAATTCACCCCTCCACTTT. As protein: CASSDSGNSPLHF.

The chain links TRBV3-1 (or the pseudogene TRBV3-2) to TRBJ1-3; D unclear. Between the trimmed V and J ends, which lost 2 bases and 4 bases, there was a span of 6 bases. Per germline, CDR1 LGHDT and CDR2 YNNKEL (reference sequence). The CDR3 loop spans 13 amino acids. The CDR3: CASSQSFGNTIYF. Written as DNA, the CDR3 is TGTGCCAGCAGCCAATCGTTCGGAAACACCATATATTTT.

V is TRBV5-6 and J is TRBJ2-5; D may be TRBD1 (6 bases). Germline V lookup: CDR1 SGHDT, CDR2 YYEEEE. Trimming pared 0 bases from V and 7 bases from J, leaving 25 bases between. The CDR3 runs 18 residues. Here the CDR3 reads CASSLVRGHPLRVGTQYF. CDR3 DNA: TGTGCCAGCAGCTTGGTGAGGGGACACCCGCTTAGGGTAGGGACCCAGTACTTC.

The V gene is TRBV11-3, the J gene TRBJ1-1; D is uncertain. Germline CDR1 and CDR2: SGHNT and YENEEA. This CDR3 region has 13 residues. Trimming removed 5 bases at V and 1 base at J, with 8 bases between. This chain's CDR3 is CASSLRRNTEAFF. CDR3 bases: TGTGCCAGCAGCCTCCGACGGAACACTGAAGCTTTCTTT.

The chain carries TRBV7-9 and TRBJ2-7; D is possibly TRBD1 or TRBD2 (5 bases each). Germline CDR1 is SEHNR and CDR2 is FQNEAQ (reference sequence). V dropped 1 base and J dropped 3 bases, with 10 bases sitting between them. The CDR3 contains 14 residues. DNA for the CDR3: TGTGCCAGCAGCTTAGTGGGACGGGTCTACGAGCAGTACTTC. Protein product: CASSLVGRVYEQYF.

This chain connects TRBV28 to TRBJ2-7; D possibly uses TRBD1 or TRBD2 (5 bases each). The CDR3 spans 12 residues. The germline V gene has CDR1 MDHEN and CDR2 SYDVKM. V was clipped by 10 bases and J by 4 bases, with 14 bases between them. The CDR3 coding sequence is TGTGCCACCAGGGACGGAGGATACGAGCAGTACTTC. This encodes CATRDGGYEQYF.

The CDR3 is CASSQGSARNNGYTF. The CDR3 coding sequence is TGCGCCAGCAGCCAAGGAAGCGCCAGGAATAATGGCTACACCTTC. The rearrangement joins TRBV4-1 to TRBJ1-2; D remains ambiguous. The CDR3 extends over 15 amino acids. The V end was cut by 1 base, the J end by 6 bases, with 15 bases between. The germline V gene encodes CDR1 MGHRA and CDR2 YSYEKL.

The chain employs TRBV7-3 and TRBJ1-2, with 9 nucleotides matching TRBD1. The ends lost 0 bases at V and 4 bases at J; junction bases unmatched: 3. CDR1 is SGHTA and CDR2 is FQGTGA in the germline V gene. The CDR3 is 15 amino acids. CDR3: CASSLTGTGPYGYTF. CDR3 in DNA: TGTGCCAGCAGCTTAACAGGGACAGGGCCCTATGGCTACACCTTC.

The V gene is TRBV19, the J gene TRBJ1-2; possible D gene TRBD1, 5 bases. Germline V lookup: CDR1 LNHDA, CDR2 SQIVND (reference sequence). Deletions cut 1 base from V and 4 bases from J, with 13 bases between. This CDR3 comprises 15 residues. The CDR3 region is CASSIVGGGGYGYTF. CDR3 DNA sequence: TGTGCCAGTAGTATAGTCGGCGGCGGGGGCTATGGCTACACCTTC.

The chain joins TRBV3-1 (or the pseudogene TRBV3-2) to TRBJ2-3, with 11 positions matching TRBD2. The CDR3 contains 15 residues. After removal of 0 bases from V and 7 bases from J, the junction contained 3 bases not matched to a gene. Germline CDR1 is LGHDT and CDR2 is YNNKEL (reference sequence). CDR3 residues: CASSQDSGRVHTQYF. In DNA, the CDR3 is TGTGCCAGCAGCCAAGATAGCGGGAGGGTTCATACGCAGTATTTT.

With respect to this clone: The junction does not match germline at one end; this may be a read error. The rearrangement links TRBV12-3 or TRBV12-4 to TRBJ2-3, with D uncertain. There are 12 residues in the CDR3. The CDR3 loop is CASSLGTDTQYF. As DNA, the CDR3 is TGTGCCAGCAGTCTTGGCACCGATACGCAGTATTTT.

V and J are TRBV5-1 and TRBJ1-1; TRBD1 agrees at 10 bases. With 4 bases clipped from V and 1 base from J, the junction kept 4 bases outside the gene matches. This CDR3 region has 15 residues. Per the germline V gene, CDR1 is SGHRS and CDR2 is YFSETQ. CDR3 region: CASSPGQGRNTEAFF. CDR3 DNA: TGCGCCAGCAGCCCGGGACAGGGGAGGAACACTGAAGCTTTCTTT. Using reference TRBV5-1 and TRBJ1-1 for the parts outside the CDR3, the full variable domain is KAGVTQTPRYLIKTRGQQVTLSCSPISGHRSVSWYQQTPGQGLQFLFEYFSETQRNKGNFPGRFSGRQFSNSRSEMNVSTLELGDSALYLCASSPGQGRNTEAFFGQGTRLTVV.

V gene TRBV29-1 combines with J gene TRBJ1-2; D unclear. CDR3 length equals 14 residues. Between the trimmed V and J ends, which lost 0 bases and 4 bases, there was a span of 12 bases. CDR1 and CDR2 (germline): SQVTM, ANQGSEA. CDR3 loop: CSVEDRQTPYGYTF. DNA of the CDR3: TGCAGCGTTGAAGATAGGCAGACACCCTATGGCTACACCTTC.

This chain joins TRBV5-1 and TRBJ2-2, with 7 positions matching TRBD2. The germline V gene has CDR1 SGHRS and CDR2 YFSETQ. The J segment lost 0 bases and the V segment lost 5 bases, leaving 10 bases of the junction unmatched. The CDR3 spans 17 residues. CDR3 sequence: CASRDPLSGANTGELFF. The CDR3 DNA follows: TGCGCCAGCAGGGACCCCCTGAGCGGGGCGAACACCGGGGAGCTGTTTTTT. The complete variable domain, with remaining parts taken from reference TRBV5-1 and TRBJ2-2, reads KAGVTQTPRYLIKTRGQQVTLSCSPISGHRSVSWYQQTPGQGLQFLFEYFSETQRNKGNFPGRFSGRQFSNSRSEMNVSTLELGDSALYLCASRDPLSGANTGELFFGEGSRLTVL.

This chain uses TRBV29-1 with TRBJ1-1; D is possibly TRBD1 (5 bases). Looked up from germline, CDR1 is SQVTM and CDR2 is ANQGSEA. The CDR3 has 13 amino acids. V was shortened by 3 bases and J by 4 bases, with 12 bases between the two germline ends. The CDR3 coding sequence is TGCAGCGTTGACCGCGGGGGGAGCACTGAAGCTTTCTTT. It codes for CSVDRGGSTEAFF. Using reference TRBV29-1 and TRBJ1-1 for the parts outside the CDR3, the full variable domain is SAVISQKPSRDICQRGTSLTIQCQVDSQVTMMFWYRQQPGQSLTLIATANQGSEATYESGFVIDKFPISRPNLTFSTLTVSNMSPEDSSIYLCSVDRGGSTEAFFGQGTRLTVV.

The chain carries TRBV11-3 and TRBJ1-1; D uncertain. This CDR3 region has 13 residues. Per germline, CDR1 SGHNT and CDR2 YENEEA. Trimming took off 3 bases at V and 1 base at J, with 6 bases between the two ends. Here the CDR3 DNA reads TGTGCCAGCAGCTTTCGGAGGAACACTGAAGCTTTCTTT. Amino acid sequence: CASSFRRNTEAFF.

The chain is built from TRBV19 and TRBJ1-4; D possibly corresponds to TRBD1 (5 bases). The CDR3 has 16 amino acids. V was shortened by 0 bases and J by 6 bases, with 14 bases between the two germline ends. Per germline, CDR1 LNHDA and CDR2 SQIVND (reference sequence). As DNA, the CDR3 is TGTGCCAGTAGTATAGAGGTCCAGGGAGGTTATGAAAAACTGTTTTTT. Protein product: CASSIEVQGGYEKLFF.